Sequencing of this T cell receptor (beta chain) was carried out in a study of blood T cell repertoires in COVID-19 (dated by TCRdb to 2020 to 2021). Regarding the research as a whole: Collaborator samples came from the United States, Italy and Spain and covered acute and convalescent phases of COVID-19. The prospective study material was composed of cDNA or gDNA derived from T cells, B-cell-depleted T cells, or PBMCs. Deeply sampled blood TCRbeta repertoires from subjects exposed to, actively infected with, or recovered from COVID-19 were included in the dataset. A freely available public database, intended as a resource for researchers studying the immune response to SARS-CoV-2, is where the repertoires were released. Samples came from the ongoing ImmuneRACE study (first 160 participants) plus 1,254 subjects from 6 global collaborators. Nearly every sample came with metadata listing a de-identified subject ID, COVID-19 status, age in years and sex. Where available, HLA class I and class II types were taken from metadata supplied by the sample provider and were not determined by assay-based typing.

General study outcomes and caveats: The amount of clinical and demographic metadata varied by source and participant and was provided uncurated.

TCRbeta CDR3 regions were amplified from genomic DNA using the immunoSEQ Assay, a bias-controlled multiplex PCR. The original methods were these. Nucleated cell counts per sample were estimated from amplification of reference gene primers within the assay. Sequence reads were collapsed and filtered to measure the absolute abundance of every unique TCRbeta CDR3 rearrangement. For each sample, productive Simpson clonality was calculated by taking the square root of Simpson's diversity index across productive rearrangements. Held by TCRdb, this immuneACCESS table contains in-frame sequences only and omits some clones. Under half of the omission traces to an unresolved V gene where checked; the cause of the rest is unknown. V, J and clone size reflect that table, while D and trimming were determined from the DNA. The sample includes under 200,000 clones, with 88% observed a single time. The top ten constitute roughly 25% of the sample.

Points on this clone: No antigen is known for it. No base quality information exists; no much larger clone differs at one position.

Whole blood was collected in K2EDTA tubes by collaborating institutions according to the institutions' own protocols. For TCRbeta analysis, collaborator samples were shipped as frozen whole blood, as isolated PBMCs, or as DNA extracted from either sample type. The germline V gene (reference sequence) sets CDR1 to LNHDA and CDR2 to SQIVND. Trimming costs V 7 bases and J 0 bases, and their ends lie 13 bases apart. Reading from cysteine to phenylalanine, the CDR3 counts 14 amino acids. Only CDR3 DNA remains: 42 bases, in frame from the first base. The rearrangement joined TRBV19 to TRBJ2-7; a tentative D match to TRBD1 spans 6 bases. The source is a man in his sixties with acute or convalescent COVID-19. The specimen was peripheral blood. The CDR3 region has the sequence CASNSGVASYEQYF. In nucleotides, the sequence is TGTGCCAGTAACTCAGGGGTCGCCTCCTACGAGCAGTACTTC.